Presented here are 7 T cell receptor beta chains from one specimen sequenced in a study of shared clonotypes between healthy human individuals. Assay used: immunoSEQ multiplex PCR; TCRdb lists only in-frame clones, some missing. This table holds 950,000 to 1,300,000 clones, approximately 76% found once. The sequenced sample was memory CD4+ T cells sorted from blood. The subset was: CD45RA-negative fraction. The receptors shown here come from a man aged 18 to 29 in good health.

This clone showed up just once. This sequence joins TRBV7-2 and TRBJ2-3; D unresolved. The V and J ends lost 0 bases and 0 bases respectively, with 13 bases between them. The CDR3 spans 17 residues. Per germline, CDR1 SGHTA and CDR2 FQGNSA. CDR3 nucleotides: TGTGCCAGCAGCTTAGCGCCTATGGATTCGAGCACAGATACGCAGTATTTT. As protein: CASSLAPMDSSTDTQYF.

The sample holds a few counts of this clone. The rearrangement uses TRBV2 and TRBJ2-2; D is unclear. Germline V gives CDR1 SNHLY, CDR2 FYNNEI. The CDR3 is made up of 15 amino acids. V was pared by 2 bases and J by 3 bases, with 10 bases between. DNA for the CDR3: TGTGCCAGCAGTGAACAGGCTAGGGACACCGGGGAGCTGTTTTTT. Residues: CASSEQARDTGELFF.

The gene calls are TRBV30 and TRBJ2-2; D not resolved. The CDR3 runs 14 residues. Germline-derived CDR1 and CDR2 are GTSNPN and SVGIG (reference sequence). V dropped 2 bases and J dropped 3 bases, with 10 bases sitting between them. CDR3 protein: CAWSHDPHTGELFF. CDR3 DNA: TGTGCCTGGAGTCATGACCCCCACACCGGGGAGCTGTTTTTT.

This clone was seen just once. The V call is TRBV6-1, the J call TRBJ2-7; D is possibly TRBD1 (7 bases). Trimming took off 7 bases at V and 0 bases at J, with 13 bases between the two ends. This CDR3 spans 14 amino acids. Per the germline V gene, CDR1 is MNHNS and CDR2 is SASEGT. The chain's CDR3 is CASTAGQSSYEQYF. As DNA, the CDR3 is TGTGCCAGCACCGCGGGACAGAGCTCCTACGAGCAGTACTTC.

The chain has TRBV2 and TRBJ1-2; D not resolved. The CDR3 sequence is 13 residues long. Germline V lookup: CDR1 SNHLY, CDR2 FYNNEI. Trimming removed 1 base from V and 7 bases from J, with 10 bases in between. Here the CDR3 reads CASSEVGLRGYTF. DNA of the CDR3: TGTGCCAGCAGTGAAGTCGGACTCCGTGGCTACACCTTC.

The chain links TRBV15 to TRBJ2-3; 7 bases agree with TRBD2. From germline, CDR1 is LNHNV and CDR2 YYDKDF (reference sequence). This CDR3 has 15 amino acids. V was pared by 5 bases and J by 3 bases, with 8 bases of the junction left unmatched. This CDR3 is CATSSRAGGTDTQYF. Written as DNA, the CDR3 is TGTGCCACCAGCTCTCGGGCCGGGGGGACAGATACGCAGTATTTT. The full variable domain, in which reference TRBV15 and TRBJ2-3 provide the parts outside the CDR3, is DAMVIQNPRYQVTQFGKPVTLSCSQTLNHNVMYWYQQKSSQAPKLLFHYYDKDFNNEADTPDNFQSRRPNTSFCFLDIRSPGLGDTAMYLCATSSRAGGTDTQYFGPGTRLTVL.

This clone was seen ten or more times. This same CDR3 is encoded by further DNA sequences in the sample. The rearrangement links TRBV18 to TRBJ2-1; 11 nucleotides agree with TRBD2. The CDR3 has 16 residues. With 3 bases clipped from V and 2 bases from J, the junction kept 3 bases outside the gene matches. CDR1 and CDR2 from the germline V gene are KGHSH and LQKENI. The chain's CDR3 is CASSPGTSGTYNEQFF. CDR3 nucleotides: TGTGCCAGCTCACCGGGGACTAGCGGAACCTACAATGAGCAGTTCTTC.